Here is one TCR beta chain with its context. Study processing details: Quantification of nucleated cells was approximated via reference gene primer amplification. Produced via immunoSEQ multiplex PCR; TCRdb's table is partial and in-frame only. V and J calls plus clone size are reproduced from that table; the DNA served to infer D and trimming. The sample holds about 180,000 clones, approximately 81% seen once. The CDR3 has 14 residues. The germline gives CDR1 LGHNA, CDR2 YNFKEQ. Trimming took off 0 bases at V and 2 bases at J, with 7 bases between the two ends. Seattle-derived patients entered the study during active infection and were followed longitudinally. The data originate from a study of blood T cell repertoires in COVID-19. Study-level information: Sites across the United States, Italy and Spain contributed samples from acute and convalescent COVID-19.

J is TRBJ1-1 and V is TRBV4-2; weak D call: TRBD1 (5 bases). The clonotype was recovered from a woman between 50 and 59 years old with COVID-19, enrolled during active disease. The sequenced material came from peripheral blood. The CDR3 region is CASSQDQGNTEAFF. The CDR3 coding sequence is TGTGCCAGCAGCCAAGATCAGGGTAACACTGAAGCTTTCTTT.